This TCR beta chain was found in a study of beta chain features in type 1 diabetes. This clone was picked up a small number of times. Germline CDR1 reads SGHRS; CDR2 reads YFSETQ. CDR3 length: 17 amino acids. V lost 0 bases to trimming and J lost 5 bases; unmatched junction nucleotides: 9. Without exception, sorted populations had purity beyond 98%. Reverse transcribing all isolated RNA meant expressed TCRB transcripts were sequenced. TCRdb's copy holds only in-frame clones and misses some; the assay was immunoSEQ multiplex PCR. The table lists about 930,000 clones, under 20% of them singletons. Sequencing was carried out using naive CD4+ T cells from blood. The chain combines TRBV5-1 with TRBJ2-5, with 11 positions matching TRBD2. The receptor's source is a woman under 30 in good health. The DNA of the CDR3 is TGCGCCAGCAGCTTGGGTTCTAGCGGGAGGATGGAGGAGACCCAGTACTTC. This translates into CASSLGSSGRMEETQYF. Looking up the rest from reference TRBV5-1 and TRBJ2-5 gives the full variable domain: KAGVTQTPRYLIKTRGQQVTLSCSPISGHRSVSWYQQTPGQGLQFLFEYFSETQRNKGNFPGRFSGRQFSNSRSEMNVSTLELGDSALYLCASSLGSSGRMEETQYFGPGTRLLVL.